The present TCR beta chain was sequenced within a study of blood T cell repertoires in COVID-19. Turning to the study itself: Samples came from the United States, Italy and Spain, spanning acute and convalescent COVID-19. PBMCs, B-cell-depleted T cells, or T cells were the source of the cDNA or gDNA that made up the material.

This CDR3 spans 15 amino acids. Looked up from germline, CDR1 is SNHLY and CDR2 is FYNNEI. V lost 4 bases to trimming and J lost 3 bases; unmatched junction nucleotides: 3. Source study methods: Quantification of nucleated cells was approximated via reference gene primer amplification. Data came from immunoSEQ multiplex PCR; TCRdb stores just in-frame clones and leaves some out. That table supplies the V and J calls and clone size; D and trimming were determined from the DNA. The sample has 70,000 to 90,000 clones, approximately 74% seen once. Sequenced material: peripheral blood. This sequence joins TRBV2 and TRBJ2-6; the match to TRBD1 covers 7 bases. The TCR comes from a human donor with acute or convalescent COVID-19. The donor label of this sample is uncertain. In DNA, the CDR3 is TGTGCCAGCAGTGCGACAGGGTATGGGGCCAACGTCCTGACTTTC. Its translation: CASSATGYGANVLTF.